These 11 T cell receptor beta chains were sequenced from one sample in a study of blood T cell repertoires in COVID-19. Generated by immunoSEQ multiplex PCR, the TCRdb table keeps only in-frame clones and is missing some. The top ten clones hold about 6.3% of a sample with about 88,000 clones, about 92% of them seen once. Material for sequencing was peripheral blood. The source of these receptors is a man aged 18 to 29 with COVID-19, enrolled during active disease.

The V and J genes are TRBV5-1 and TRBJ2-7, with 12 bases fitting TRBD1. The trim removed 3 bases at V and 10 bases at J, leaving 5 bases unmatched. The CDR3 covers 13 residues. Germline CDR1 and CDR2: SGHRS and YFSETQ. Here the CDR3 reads CASSSTGTGGQYF. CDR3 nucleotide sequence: TGCGCCAGCAGCTCAACCGGGACAGGGGGCCAGTACTTC.

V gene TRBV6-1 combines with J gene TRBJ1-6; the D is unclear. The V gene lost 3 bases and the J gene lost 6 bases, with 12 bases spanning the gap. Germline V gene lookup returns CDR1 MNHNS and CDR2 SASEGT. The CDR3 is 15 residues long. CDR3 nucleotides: TGTGCCAGCAGTGACCCCGGAGATCTTAATTCACCCCTCCACTTT. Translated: CASSDPGDLNSPLHF.

CDR3 loop: CAWSKGGSSYEQYF. CDR3 DNA: TGTGCCTGGAGTAAGGGAGGCAGCTCCTACGAGCAGTACTTC. V gene TRBV30 combines with J gene TRBJ2-7; tentatively, D is TRBD2 (6 bases). There are 14 residues in the CDR3. The V and J ends lost 2 bases and 0 bases respectively, with 11 bases between them. CDR1 and CDR2 (germline): GTSNPN, SVGIG (reference sequence). The complete variable domain, with remaining parts taken from reference TRBV30 and TRBJ2-7, reads SQTIHQWPATLVQPVGSPLSLECTVEGTSNPNLYWYRQAAGRGLQLLFYSVGIGQISSEVPQNLSASRPQDRQFILSSKKLLLSDSGFYLCAWSKGGSSYEQYFGPGTRLTVT.

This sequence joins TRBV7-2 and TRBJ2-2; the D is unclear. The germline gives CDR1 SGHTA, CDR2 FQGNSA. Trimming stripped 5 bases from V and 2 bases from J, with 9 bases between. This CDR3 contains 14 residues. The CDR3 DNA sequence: TGTGCCAGCAGCCTTACAATAAACACCGGGGAGCTGTTTTTT. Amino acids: CASSLTINTGELFF.

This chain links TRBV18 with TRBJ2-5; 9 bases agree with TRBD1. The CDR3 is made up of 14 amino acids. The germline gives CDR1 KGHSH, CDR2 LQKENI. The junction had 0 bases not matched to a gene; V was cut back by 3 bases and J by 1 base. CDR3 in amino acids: CASSPGQGQETQYF. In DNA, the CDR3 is TGTGCCAGCTCACCGGGACAGGGCCAAGAGACCCAGTACTTC. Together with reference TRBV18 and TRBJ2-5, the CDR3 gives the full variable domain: NAGVMQNPRHLVRRRGQEARLRCSPMKGHSHVYWYRQLPEEGLKFMVYLQKENIIDESGMPKERFSAEFPKEGPSILRIQQVVRGDSAAYFCASSPGQGQETQYFGPGTRLLVL.

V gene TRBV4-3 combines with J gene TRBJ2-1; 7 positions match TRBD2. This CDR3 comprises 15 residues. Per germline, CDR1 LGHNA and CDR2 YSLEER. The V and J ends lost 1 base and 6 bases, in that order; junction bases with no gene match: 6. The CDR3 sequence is CASSQVAGVFNEQFF. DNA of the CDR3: TGCGCCAGCAGCCAAGTGGCGGGAGTCTTCAATGAGCAGTTCTTC.

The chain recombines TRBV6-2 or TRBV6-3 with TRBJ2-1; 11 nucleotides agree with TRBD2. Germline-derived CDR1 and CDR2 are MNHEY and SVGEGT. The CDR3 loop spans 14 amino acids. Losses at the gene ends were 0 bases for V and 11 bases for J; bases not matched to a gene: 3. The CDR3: CASSYSTSGIQQFF. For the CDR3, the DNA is TGTGCCAGCAGTTACTCGACTAGCGGGATTCAGCAGTTCTTC.

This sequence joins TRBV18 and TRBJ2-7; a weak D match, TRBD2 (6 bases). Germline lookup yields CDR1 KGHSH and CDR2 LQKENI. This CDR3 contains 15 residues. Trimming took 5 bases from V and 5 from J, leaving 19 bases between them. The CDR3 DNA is TGTGCCAGCTCATCACGACTAGGCCTTCTAGACGAGCAGTACTTC. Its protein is CASSSRLGLLDEQYF.

The CDR3 spells CASSPRTDDGYTF. In DNA, the CDR3 is TGTGCCAGCTCACCACGGACAGATGATGGCTACACCTTC. The rearrangement joins TRBV18 to TRBJ1-2; D is perhaps TRBD1 (6 bases). CDR3 size: 13 residues. Germline values: CDR1 KGHSH, CDR2 LQKENI. Trimming took off 1 base at V and 6 bases at J, with 9 bases between the two ends.

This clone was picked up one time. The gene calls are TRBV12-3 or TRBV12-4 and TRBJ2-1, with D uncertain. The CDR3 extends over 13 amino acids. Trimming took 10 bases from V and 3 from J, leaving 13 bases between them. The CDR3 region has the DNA TGTGCCACCGAGGAACTGAACTACAATGAGCAGTTCTTC. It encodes CATEELNYNEQFF.

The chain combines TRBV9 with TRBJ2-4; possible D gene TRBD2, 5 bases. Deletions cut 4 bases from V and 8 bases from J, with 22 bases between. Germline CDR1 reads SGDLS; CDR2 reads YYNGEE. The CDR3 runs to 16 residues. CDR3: CASSKEETARRDIQYF. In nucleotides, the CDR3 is TGTGCCAGCAGCAAGGAGGAAACGGCGCGTCGAGACATTCAGTACTTC.